This T cell receptor beta chain is drawn from a study of T cells in Graves' hyperthyroidism and ophthalmopathy. Amplification yielded TCR beta CDR3 regions, with RNA transcripts as the source. The TCR CDR3 was amplified in a first-round RT-PCR using the HTBI primer set. Each CDR3 protein gets one entry after TCRdb re-called the multiplex PCR reads with MiXCR. The table shows a few hundred thousand distinct CDR3 sequences, with around a fifth occurring only once. This clonotype originated in a woman between 70 and 85 years old with Graves' ophthalmopathy. The material sequenced was blood.

The CDR3 DNA reads as TGTGCCAGCAGTGCCGGGACTAGCGGGCCCCCCTCAATTAATGAGCAGTTCTTC. This sequence encodes CASSAGTSGPPSINEQFF. This chain uses TRBV6-2 or TRBV6-3 with TRBJ2-1; 12 nucleotides align to TRBD2. The length of the CDR3 is 18 residues. V was clipped by 5 bases and J by 7 bases; unmatched bases: 15. CDR1 MNHEY and CDR2 SVGEGT come from the germline V gene.